This section outlines one T cell receptor beta chain sequence together with its context. Its specificity is unknown. This record belongs to a study of cytomegalovirus exposure and HLA in healthy donors. Each donor was nominally healthy when sampled (though unrecorded immune exposures were likely). Primers included in the PCR were 60 Vbeta and 13 Jbeta primers. The protocol was immunoSEQ multiplex PCR, while the TCRdb copy is restricted to in-frame clones and leaves out a portion. The sample records around 130,000 clones, just under 85% being singletons. The study, taken as a whole, reports: In a later analysis, DRB1 alleles had the most associated TCRs; HLA-C alleles the fewest. Reportedly, HLA-A and HLA-B alleles of most subjects were accurately predicted from TCR beta. The study labeled 164 TCR beta chains cytomegalovirus-associated.

The clonotype was recovered from a boy between 2 and 10 years old in good health and CMV-seronegative. Sequenced sample: PBMCs.

The CDR3 nucleotides are TGTGCCAGCAGCGCTAGCCCCTATAATTCACCCCTCCACTTT. Its protein is CASSASPYNSPLHF. The J gene is TRBJ1-6, the V gene TRBV7-3; D remains unclear. Germline CDR1 is SGHTA and CDR2 is FQGTGA. This CDR3 has 14 amino acids. Deletions cut 5 bases from V and 2 bases from J, with 7 bases between.